The 5 T cell receptor beta chains given below trace back to one sample, sequenced in a study of a mutant IDH1 vaccine in newly diagnosed glioma. These receptors have no known antigen. Time point defined: week 5, during vaccination. A 20-mer mutant IDH1 peptide at 300 ug was injected subcutaneously with topical imiquimod. Repertoires were generated with immunoSEQ multiplex PCR, while TCRdb's copy carries only in-frame clones and drops some. Seen here are about 25,000 clones, 75% to 80% observed once, and the top ten hold around 9%. Sequenced material: PBMCs, taken from a glioma patient whose treatment included an IDH1 peptide vaccine. The receptors shown here come from a man aged 35-49 years with glioma.

The J gene is TRBJ2-7, the V gene TRBV2, with 9 bases identical to TRBD1. Per germline, CDR1 SNHLY and CDR2 FYNNEI. The CDR3 is made up of 13 amino acids. Trimming at V came to 7 bases and at J to 4 bases, leaving 5 bases not matched to a gene. The CDR3 DNA sequence: TGTGCCAGCACCGGGACAGGGAAATACGAGCAGTACTTC. This sequence encodes CASTGTGKYEQYF.

V gene TRBV9 combines with J gene TRBJ2-5, with TRBD1 as a possible D gene (6 bases). V lost 4 bases, J lost 5 bases, and 15 bases lay in between. Germline V gene data show CDR1 as SGDLS and CDR2 as YYNGEE. The CDR3 is made up of 14 amino acids. CDR3 in amino acids: CASSLGHAVETQYF. As DNA, the CDR3 is TGTGCCAGCAGCCTGGGACACGCTGTGGAGACCCAGTACTTC.

The rearrangement links TRBV5-1 to TRBJ1-1; 7 bases are shared with TRBD1. The CDR3 has 13 amino acids. Germline V gene lookup returns CDR1 SGHRS and CDR2 YFSETQ. The trim removed 4 bases at V and 11 bases at J, leaving 11 bases unmatched. The CDR3 spells CASSADRQETAFF. The DNA of the CDR3 is TGCGCCAGCAGCGCGGACAGGCAAGAAACGGCTTTCTTT.

This clone was seen once. V is TRBV7-2 and J is TRBJ2-5; 11 nucleotides line up with TRBD2. Germline V gene data show CDR1 as SGHTA and CDR2 as FQGNSA. This CDR3 is 16 amino acids long. V gave up 3 bases and J gave up 2 bases; unmatched junction bases: 5. For the CDR3, the DNA is TGTGCCAGCAGCTTGGGGACTAGCGGAACTCAAGAGACCCAGTACTTC. Amino acid sequence: CASSLGTSGTQETQYF.

This sequence joins TRBV6-1 and TRBJ2-1; 8 bases fit TRBD2. The CDR3 extends over 15 amino acids. Looked up from germline, CDR1 is MNHNS and CDR2 is SASEGT. The V segment lost 10 bases and the J segment 9 bases; nucleotides outside the gene matches: 17. DNA for the CDR3: TGTGCCACCTTAGAGGGGACTAGAGGGCCCAGTGAGCAGTTCTTC. Its translation is CATLEGTRGPSEQFF.